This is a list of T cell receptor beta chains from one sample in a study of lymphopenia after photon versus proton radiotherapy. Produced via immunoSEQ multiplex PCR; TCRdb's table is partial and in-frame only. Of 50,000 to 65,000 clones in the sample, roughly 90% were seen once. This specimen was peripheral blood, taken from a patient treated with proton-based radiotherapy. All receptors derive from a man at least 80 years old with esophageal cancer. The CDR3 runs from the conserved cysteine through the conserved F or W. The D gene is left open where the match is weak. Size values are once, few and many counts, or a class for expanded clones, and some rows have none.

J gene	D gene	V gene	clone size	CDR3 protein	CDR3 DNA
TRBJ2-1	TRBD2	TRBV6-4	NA	CASSERREGLRDEQFF	TGTGCCAGCAGTGAGAGGCGGGAGGGCCTTCGGGATGAGCAGTTCTTC
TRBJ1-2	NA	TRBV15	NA	CATSKNRNYGYTF	TGTGCCACCAGCAAGAACAGAAACTATGGCTACACCTTC
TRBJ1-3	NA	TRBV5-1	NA	CASSYNLQGSGNTIYF	TGCGCCAGCAGCTATAATTTGCAGGGCTCTGGAAACACCATATATTTT
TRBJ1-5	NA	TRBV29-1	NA	CSVGTNSNQPQHF	TGCAGCGTTGGGACAAATAGCAATCAGCCCCAGCATTTT
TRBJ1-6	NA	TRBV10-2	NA	CASRFGDSPLHF	TGCGCCAGCAGATTCGGGGATTCACCCCTCCACTTT
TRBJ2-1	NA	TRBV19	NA	CASFCAREKRDNEQFF	TGTGCCAGTTTTTGCGCCAGGGAGAAGCGTGACAATGAGCAGTTCTTC
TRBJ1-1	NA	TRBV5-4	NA	CASSFVSTPVANTEAFF	TGTGCCAGCAGCTTCGTAAGCACCCCAGTCGCGAACACTGAAGCTTTCTTT
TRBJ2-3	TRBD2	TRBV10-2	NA	CASRNPPGLAGGKRPDTQYF	TGCGCCAGCAGGAACCCTCCGGGACTAGCGGGGGGGAAACGGCCGGATACGCAGTATTTT
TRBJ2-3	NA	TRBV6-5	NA	CASSQRRSTDTQYF	TGTGCCAGCAGCCAGAGACGCAGCACAGATACGCAGTATTTT
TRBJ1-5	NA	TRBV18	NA	CASSPGVTQPQHF	TGTGCCAGCTCACCCGGGGTGACTCAGCCCCAGCATTTT
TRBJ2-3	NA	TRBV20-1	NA	CSALGDTQYF	TGCAGTGCCCTTGGAGATACGCAGTATTTT
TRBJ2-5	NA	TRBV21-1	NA	CATQGPGEQETQYF	TGTGCCACCCAGGGCCCAGGGGAACAAGAGACCCAGTACTTC
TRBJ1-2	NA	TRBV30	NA	CASSTGSAYGYTF	TGTGCCAGCAGCACAGGGTCTGCCTATGGCTACACCTTC
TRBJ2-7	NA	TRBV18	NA	CASSPSGTRAYEQYF	TGTGCCAGCTCACCAAGCGGGACAAGAGCCTACGAGCAGTACTTC
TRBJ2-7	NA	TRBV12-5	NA	CASGLWHSYEQYF	TGTGCTAGTGGTTTGTGGCATTCCTACGAGCAGTACTTC
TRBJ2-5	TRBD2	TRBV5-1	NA	CASSSPGLAKMETQYF	TGCGCCAGCAGCTCCCCGGGACTAGCGAAAATGGAGACCCAGTACTTC
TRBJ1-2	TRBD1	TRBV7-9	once	CASSYEGGQATNYGYTF	TGTGCCAGCAGCTACGAAGGCGGACAGGCCACTAACTATGGCTACACCTTC
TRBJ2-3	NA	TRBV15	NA	CATSPRGAGVTDTQYF	TGTGCCACCAGCCCTAGGGGGGCGGGGGTCACAGATACGCAGTATTTT
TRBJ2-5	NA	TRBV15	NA	CATSREGAYRDLEETQYF	TGTGCCACCAGCAGAGAAGGGGCCTACAGGGACCTAGAAGAGACCCAGTACTTC
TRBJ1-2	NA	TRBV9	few	CASSEARGRGNYGYTF	TGTGCCAGCAGCGAGGCCCGAGGGAGGGGTAACTATGGCTACACCTTC
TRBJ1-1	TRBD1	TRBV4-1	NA	CASSRPVGQGADTEAFF	TGCGCCAGCAGCCGCCCCGTGGGACAGGGGGCGGACACTGAAGCTTTCTTT
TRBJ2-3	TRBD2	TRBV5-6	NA	CASSPELAGVLTDTQYF	TGTGCCAGCAGCCCGGAACTAGCGGGAGTCCTGACAGATACGCAGTATTTT
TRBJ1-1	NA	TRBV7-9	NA	CASLSGLSRANTEAFF	TGTGCCAGCCTCTCGGGGCTCTCCAGGGCGAACACTGAAGCTTTCTTT
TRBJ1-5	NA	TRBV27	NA	CASSLSGGVNQPQHF	TGTGCCAGCAGTTTATCGGGGGGGGTAAATCAGCCCCAGCATTTT
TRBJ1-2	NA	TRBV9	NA	CASSVTGSSNYGYTF	TGTGCCAGCAGCGTTACAGGTTCTTCTAACTATGGCTACACCTTC
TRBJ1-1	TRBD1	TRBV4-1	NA	CASSRDRGRQAFF	TGCGCCAGCAGCCGGGACAGGGGGCGACAGGCTTTCTTT
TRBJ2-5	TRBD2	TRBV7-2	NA	CASSLRLAGQETQYF	TGTGCCAGCAGCTTACGCCTAGCGGGCCAAGAGACCCAGTACTTC
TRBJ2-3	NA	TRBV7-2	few	CASSVGYGRGADTQYF	TGTGCCAGCAGCGTCGGCTATGGCAGGGGCGCAGATACGCAGTATTTT
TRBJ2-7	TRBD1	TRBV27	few	CASSSTGSYEQYF	TGTGCCAGCAGCTCGACAGGGAGCTACGAGCAGTACTTC
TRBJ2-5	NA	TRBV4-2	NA	CASSQDTGLRTQYF	TGTGCCAGCAGCCAAGATACGGGACTGAGGACCCAGTACTTC
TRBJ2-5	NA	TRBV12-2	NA	CASRSVMGGEETQYF	TGTGCAAGTCGCTCCGTGATGGGGGGCGAGGAGACCCAGTACTTC
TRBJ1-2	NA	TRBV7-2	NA	CASSLGGHLFSGYTF	TGTGCCAGCAGCTTAGGTGGACACCTGTTCTCTGGCTACACCTTC
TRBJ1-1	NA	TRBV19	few	CASSEQAGVGAFF	TGTGCCAGTAGTGAACAGGCGGGGGTAGGAGCTTTCTTT
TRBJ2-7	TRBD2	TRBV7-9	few	CASSLTSGRVLHEQYF	TGTGCCAGCAGCTTGACTAGCGGGAGGGTTCTCCACGAGCAGTACTTC
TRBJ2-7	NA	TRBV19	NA	CASSLGYEQYF	TGTGCCAGTAGTTTGGGGTACGAGCAGTACTTC
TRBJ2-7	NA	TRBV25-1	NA	CASSDFNRVGTYEQYF	TGTGCCAGCAGTGACTTTAATAGGGTCGGGACCTACGAGCAGTACTTC
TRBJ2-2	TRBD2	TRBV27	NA	CASSRLAGGPNTGELFF	TGTGCCAGCAGTCGCCTAGCGGGAGGGCCGAACACCGGGGAGCTGTTTTTT
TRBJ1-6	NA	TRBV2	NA	CASSEEESSPLHF	TGTGCCAGCAGTGAAGAGGAGTCTTCACCCCTCCACTTT
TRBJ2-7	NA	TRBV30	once	CAYTPGPYHEQYF	TGTGCCTACACACCGGGGCCTTATCACGAGCAGTACTTC
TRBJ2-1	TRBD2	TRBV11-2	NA	CASSLAPGGYNEQFF	TGTGCCAGCAGCTTAGCTCCGGGAGGCTACAATGAGCAGTTCTTC
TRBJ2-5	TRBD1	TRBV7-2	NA	CASSLPQGAGSQETQYF	TGTGCCAGCAGCTTACCACAGGGGGCGGGATCTCAAGAGACCCAGTACTTC
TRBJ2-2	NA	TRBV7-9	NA	CASSPPKGRTGELFF	TGTGCCAGCAGCCCCCCGAAAGGGCGGACCGGGGAGCTGTTTTTT
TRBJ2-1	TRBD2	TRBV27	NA	CASRKSGRGYNEQFF	TGTGCCAGCAGGAAAAGCGGGAGGGGGTACAATGAGCAGTTCTTC
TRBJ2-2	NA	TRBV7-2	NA	CASSLDFRGGTGELFF	TGTGCCAGCAGCTTAGACTTCAGGGGAGGGACCGGGGAGCTGTTTTTT
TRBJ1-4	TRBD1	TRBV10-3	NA	CAISESTDRGKLFF	TGTGCCATCAGTGAGTCGACTGACAGGGGAAAACTGTTTTTT
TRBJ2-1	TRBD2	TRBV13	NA	CASSSLAGGTYNEQFF	TGTGCCAGCAGCTCATTAGCGGGGGGTACCTACAATGAGCAGTTCTTC
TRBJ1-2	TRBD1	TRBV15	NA	CATSEGQGAATLMGYTF	TGTGCCACCAGCGAGGGACAGGGGGCGGCCACCTTGATGGGCTACACCTTC
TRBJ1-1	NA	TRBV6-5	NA	CASSYSGLQNTEAFF	TGTGCCAGCAGTTACTCGGGCCTGCAAAACACTGAAGCTTTCTTT
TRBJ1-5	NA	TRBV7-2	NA	CASSSDSNQPQHF	TGTGCCAGCAGCAGTGATAGCAATCAGCCCCAGCATTTT
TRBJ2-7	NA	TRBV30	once	CAWSVLIGSEQYF	TGTGCCTGGAGTGTTCTGATAGGATCCGAGCAGTACTTC
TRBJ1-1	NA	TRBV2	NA	CASSEGRTGSTEAFF	TGTGCCAGCAGTGAAGGGAGGACGGGCTCGACTGAAGCTTTCTTT
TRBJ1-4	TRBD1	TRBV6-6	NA	CASWDRVGEKLFF	TGTGCCAGCTGGGACAGGGTGGGTGAAAAACTGTTTTTT
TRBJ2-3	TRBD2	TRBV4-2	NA	CASSPWRGGSTDTQYF	TGTGCCAGCAGCCCCTGGCGGGGGGGGAGCACAGATACGCAGTATTTT
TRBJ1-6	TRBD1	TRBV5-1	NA	CASSWTGGSNSPLHF	TGCGCCAGCAGCTGGACAGGGGGATCTAATTCACCCCTCCACTTT
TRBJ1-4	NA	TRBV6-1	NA	CATETGGTNEKLFF	TGTGCCACCGAGACTGGGGGCACTAATGAAAAACTGTTTTTT
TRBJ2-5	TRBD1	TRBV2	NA	CASTLRVDRAETQYF	TGTGCCAGCACCCTACGAGTAGACAGGGCTGAGACCCAGTACTTC
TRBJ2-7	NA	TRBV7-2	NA	CASSAPGSYEQYF	TGTGCCAGCAGCGCGCCCGGGAGCTACGAGCAGTACTTC
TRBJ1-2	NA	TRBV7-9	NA	CAGHQRGGYTF	TGTGCCGGCCACCAGAGAGGAGGCTACACCTTC
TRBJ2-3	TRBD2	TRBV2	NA	CAGLLLAGDPDTQYF	TGTGCCGGACTACTGCTAGCGGGGGATCCAGATACGCAGTATTTT